This TCR beta chain was captured by sequencing in a study of shared clonotypes between healthy human individuals. Using immunoSEQ multiplex PCR, the repertoire was profiled, and TCRdb retains in-frame clones only, with some absent. The sample includes 650,000 to 750,000 clones, 60% to 80% of them seen just once. Sample: memory CD4+ T cells sorted from blood. Described subset: CD45RA-negative fraction. This receptor was taken from a woman younger than 45 in good health.

The CDR3, as DNA: TGCGCCAGCAGTGAGTCCGGTGCGGGAGCCTACGAGCAGTACTTC. It translates to CASSESGAGAYEQYF. This sequence joins TRBV10-2 and TRBJ2-7; 7 bases line up with TRBD2. The CDR3 loop spans 15 amino acids. The ends lost 0 bases at V and 2 bases at J; junction bases unmatched: 4. Germline V CDR1 and CDR2: WSHSY, SAAADI.